The entry below describes one TCR beta chain. Its antigen is undetermined. This entry belongs to a study of cytomegalovirus exposure and HLA in healthy donors. Study at large: Inside one of the first data releases sat about 91 million unique TCRs taken from HLA-typed donors.

The study, taken as a whole, reports: Across donors, most TCRs were seen rarely, yet some public ones were widespread.

Researchers ran the PCR with 60 Vbeta and 13 Jbeta primers. In the original analysis: Some 11 million of the 80 million or so unique TCR beta chains counted in a later analysis were shared. Profiled with immunoSEQ multiplex PCR; TCRdb holds only in-frame clones, not every one. D and trimming come from the DNA, and the V and J calls and clone size come from that table. The sample gives 97,000 or so clones, roughly 60% of which show up once; over 4% is in the top ten. This CDR3 spans 14 amino acids. From germline, CDR1 is LNHDA and CDR2 SQIVND (reference sequence). Trimming removed 2 bases at V and 0 bases at J, with 7 bases between.

V and J are TRBV19 and TRBJ1-1, with D unclear. The clonotype comes from a human donor in good health. Sequencing input: PBMCs. The CDR3 sequence is CASSISLLNTEAFF. CDR3 bases: TGTGCCAGTAGTATATCTCTCTTGAACACTGAAGCTTTCTTT.